What follows are 23 T cell receptor beta chains derived from one specimen sequenced in a study of blood T cells in healthy people across ages. Then a second PCR, running roughly 7 to 11 cycles, was carried out with a sample-barcoded 5' primer and a J-beta primer mix. MiXCR, applied by TCRdb to the 5' RACE reads, yields one record per CDR3 protein. The sample includes roughly 1 million distinct CDR3 sequences, roughly a quarter seen only once; the top ten take 0.65% to 0.95%. The same sample was also used in a study of T cells of mothers and their children.

The sample comprised blood. These receptors were obtained from a girl aged 2 to 9 in good health.

The chain links TRBV12-3 or TRBV12-4 to TRBJ2-3; maybe TRBD2 (5 bases). There are 15 residues in the CDR3. The V end lost 5 bases, the J end lost 4 bases, and 16 bases lay between the germline ends. This CDR3 is CASSPGGSIPDTQYF. CDR3 in DNA: TGTGCCAGCAGTCCCGGCGGGTCTATCCCAGATACGCAGTATTTT.

The chain links TRBV20-1 to TRBJ2-3; TRBD2 might be the D (6 bases). Germline V CDR1 and CDR2: DFQATT, SNEGSKA (reference sequence). CDR3 length: 10 amino acids. The V end was cut by 5 bases, the J end by 7 bases, with 7 bases between. Here the CDR3 DNA reads TGCAGTGCTGGACTACATACGCAGTATTTT. This sequence encodes CSAGLHTQYF.

The genes are TRBV3-1 and TRBJ1-4; D not resolved. The CDR3 runs to 16 residues. The germline V gene encodes CDR1 LGHDT and CDR2 YNNKEL (reference sequence). V lost 4 bases, J lost 4 bases, and 16 bases lay in between. The DNA for the CDR3 is TGTGCCAGCAGCCCCCACACGACTGAGGGTAATGAAAAACTGTTTTTT. Translated, it gives CASSPHTTEGNEKLFF.

The V and J genes are TRBV20-1 and TRBJ2-7, with D possibly being TRBD1 (6 bases). Germline V gene data show CDR1 as DFQATT and CDR2 as SNEGSKA (reference sequence). This CDR3 region has 12 residues. Trimming shortened V by 4 bases and J by 5 bases, and 12 bases separated the two germline ends. CDR3 DNA: TGCAGTGCTACACCTACAGGGAACGAGCAGTACTTC. Its protein product is CSATPTGNEQYF.

Only one count was recorded for this clonotype. Because the CDR3 is missing its conserved closing phenylalanine or tryptophan, this is likely a read error. The gene calls are TRBV12-3 or TRBV12-4 and TRBJ2-7; D possibly corresponds to TRBD2 (5 bases). This CDR3 is built from 13 residues. Trimming removed 3 bases from V and 6 bases from J, with 12 bases in between. For the CDR3, the DNA is TGTGCCAGCAGTTTTGCGGGTGTAGGCGAGCAGTACTCC. This encodes CASSFAGVGEQYS.

The CDR3 DNA follows: TGTGCCAGCACCCCGTTGGGAGTCGGGCACGAGCAGTACTTC. This gives the protein CASTPLGVGHEQYF. The chain couples TRBV12-3 or TRBV12-4 to TRBJ2-7; a possible D gene is TRBD2 (5 bases). The germline V and J ends were trimmed by 7 bases and 5 bases, with 18 bases remaining between them. The CDR3 runs 14 residues.

This clonotype was detected once. V and J are TRBV7-9 and TRBJ1-5; D remains ambiguous. This CDR3 comprises 14 residues. Trimming removed 5 bases at V and 4 bases at J, with 12 bases between. Germline lookup yields CDR1 SEHNR and CDR2 FQNEAQ (reference sequence). CDR3 DNA sequence: TGTGCCAGCAGCATAACCGGTCCTAATCAGCCCCAGCATTTT. Translation: CASSITGPNQPQHF.

The chain couples TRBV27 to TRBJ1-2, with D possibly being TRBD1 (6 bases). The CDR3 is made up of 13 amino acids. Trimming shortened V by 4 bases and J by 8 bases, and 14 bases separated the two germline ends. Germline lookup yields CDR1 MNHEY and CDR2 SMNVEV (reference sequence). CDR3 coding DNA: TGTGCCAGCAGTTCCTACAGGGCGGGGGGCTACACCTTC. Protein sequence: CASSSYRAGGYTF.

The sample holds a few counts of this clonotype. The genes are TRBV12-3 or TRBV12-4 and TRBJ2-5; a weak D match, TRBD2 (6 bases). V lost 7 bases and J 6 bases, leaving 15 bases between the germline ends. The CDR3 is 13 amino acids. The CDR3 loop is CASKSRGPQTQYF. The CDR3 DNA reads as TGTGCCAGCAAATCGCGGGGCCCGCAGACCCAGTACTTC.

The chain uses TRBV4-2 and TRBJ2-7; TRBD2 matches at 7 bases. The trim removed 1 base at V and 1 base at J, leaving 7 bases unmatched. CDR3 length equals 16 residues. Germline values: CDR1 LGHNA, CDR2 YNFKEQ. The CDR3 coding sequence is TGTGCCAGCAGCCAAGTCAAAGCTAGCGGTTCCTACGAGCAGTACTTC. It is translated as CASSQVKASGSYEQYF.

The V call is TRBV12-3 or TRBV12-4, the J call TRBJ2-5; TRBD1 might be the D (5 bases). The end of the DNA is better explained by TRBJ2-1, so the J call may be wrong. This CDR3 is built from 14 residues. CDR3 protein: CASSLEQGRNEQFF. CDR3 nucleotides: TGTGCCAGCAGTTTAGAGCAGGGTAGGAATGAGCAGTTCTTC.

This chain links TRBV6-6 with TRBJ1-2; D ambiguous. V shed 0 bases and J shed 3 bases, with 14 bases lying between them. The germline V gene has CDR1 MNHNY and CDR2 SVGAGI (reference sequence). CDR3 length: 16 residues. The CDR3 loop is CASSYSEGISDYGYTF. The DNA for the CDR3 is TGTGCCAGCAGTTACTCAGAGGGAATAAGTGACTATGGCTACACCTTC.

This clonotype occurred a few times. This chain joins TRBV7-3 and TRBJ1-3; 9 bases match TRBD1. The length of the CDR3 is 18 residues. Looked up from germline, CDR1 is SGHTA and CDR2 is FQGTGA. The V and J ends lost 6 bases and 8 bases, in that order; junction bases with no gene match: 20. CDR3 amino acids: CASRLSRGPGQGRHTIYF. Written as DNA, the CDR3 is TGTGCCAGCAGGCTATCAAGGGGTCCGGGACAGGGCCGCCACACCATATATTTT.

This clonotype was counted between two and nine times. This chain uses TRBV10-1 with TRBJ2-7; D gene uncertain. The CDR3 consists of 18 residues. Trimming took 2 bases from V and 3 from J, leaving 23 bases between them. CDR1 WNHNN and CDR2 SYGVQD come from the germline V gene (reference sequence). The CDR3 DNA sequence: TGCGCCAGCAGTGAGCCGAAGCCCCTTTACGAGGTGAACTACGAGCAGTACTTC. Encoded protein: CASSEPKPLYEVNYEQYF.

This chain connects TRBV10-3 to TRBJ2-1, with no clear D. The J call may be in error: the DNA end matches TRBJ2-7 better. Germline lookup yields CDR1 ENHRY and CDR2 SYGVKD. This CDR3 has 11 amino acids. The CDR3 DNA sequence: TGTGCCATCAGTGATCCCGACGAGCAGTACTTC. This codes for CAISDPDEQYF.

This clonotype is a singleton in its sample. The V call is TRBV28, the J call TRBJ2-7; D unclear. Germline V gives CDR1 MDHEN, CDR2 SYDVKM. The CDR3 totals 13 residues. The CDR3 sequence: CEVGSARSYEQYF. The CDR3 DNA sequence: TGTGAGGTAGGCAGCGCTAGATCCTACGAGCAGTACTTC.

The rearrangement joins TRBV15 to TRBJ1-6; D unclear. This CDR3 spans 15 amino acids. The V gene's germline CDR1 is LNHNV and CDR2 YYDKDF (reference sequence). Between the trimmed V and J ends, which lost 8 bases and 0 bases, there was a span of 11 bases. DNA for the CDR3: TGTGCCACCGGCGACACAAGCTCCTATAATTCACCCCTCCACTTT. Its protein is CATGDTSSYNSPLHF.

This chain uses TRBV29-1 with TRBJ2-5; D is perhaps TRBD1 (6 bases). Trimming pared 6 bases from V and 5 bases from J, leaving 19 bases between. This CDR3 has 14 residues. CDR1 is SQVTM, CDR2 ANQGSEA, per germline. CDR3 coding DNA: TGCAGCGTCCACCGCGAGAGGGGGTGGGAGACCCAGTACTTC. This translates into CSVHRERGWETQYF.

The J gene is TRBJ2-5, the V gene TRBV3-1; 8 bases line up with TRBD2. The CDR3 is 16 amino acids. The ends lost 5 bases at V and 9 bases at J; junction bases unmatched: 17. Per germline, CDR1 LGHDT and CDR2 YNNKEL (reference sequence). This chain's CDR3 is CASSNAAAGGWEAQYF. The CDR3 nucleotides are TGTGCCAGCAGCAACGCGGCCGCGGGGGGTTGGGAGGCCCAGTACTTC.

The chain has TRBV20-1 and TRBJ2-5, with a weak D call TRBD2 (5 bases). The CDR3 sequence is 12 residues long. From germline, CDR1 is DFQATT and CDR2 SNEGSKA (reference sequence). V dropped 7 bases and J dropped 4 bases, with 13 bases sitting between them. CDR3 protein: CSGEPLGETQYF. The CDR3, as DNA: TGCAGTGGGGAGCCCCTAGGAGAGACCCAGTACTTC.

The V call is TRBV3-1, the J call TRBJ2-5; 7 positions agree with TRBD2. Germline CDR1 and CDR2: LGHDT and YNNKEL (reference sequence). After removal of 0 bases from V and 6 bases from J, the junction contained 7 bases not matched to a gene. The CDR3 totals 15 residues. The CDR3 loop is CASSQDMTGGKTQYF. In DNA form, the CDR3 reads TGTGCCAGCAGCCAAGATATGACGGGAGGAAAGACCCAGTACTTC.

V gene TRBV9 combines with J gene TRBJ2-1; D call uncertain. TRBJ2-5 matches the DNA end more closely, so the J call is doubtful. CDR3 size: 15 residues. Germline CDR1 is SGDLS and CDR2 is YYNGEE. CDR3 loop: CASSVDPQRTETQYF. In DNA form, the CDR3 reads TGTGCCAGCAGCGTAGATCCCCAAAGGACAGAGACCCAGTACTTC.

The chain combines TRBV28 with TRBJ2-5, with D tentatively TRBD1 (6 bases). Germline V CDR1 and CDR2: MDHEN, SYDVKM. V was shortened by 5 bases and J by 1 base, with 17 bases between the two germline ends. The length of the CDR3 is 16 residues. The CDR3 is CASSTIRQGIQETQYF. The CDR3 DNA reads as TGTGCCAGCAGTACCATCCGCCAGGGGATCCAAGAGACCCAGTACTTC.